This TCR beta chain was found in a study of cytomegalovirus exposure and HLA in healthy donors. Whole-study findings and limits: Several top significant clusters appeared, in a later analysis, to be linked to common viral pathogens. Other equally common chains were less clonally expanded than HLA-associated TCR beta chains, a later analysis showed. One variant, a missense change in DCLRE1C, was linked in a later analysis to TCR beta V- and J-gene trimming.

The CDR3 runs 15 residues. CDR1 and CDR2 (germline): SGHNT, YYREEE (reference sequence). After removal of 4 bases from V and 3 bases from J, the junction contained 6 bases not matched to a gene. The PCR employed 60 Vbeta primers together with 13 Jbeta primers. Data came from immunoSEQ multiplex PCR; TCRdb stores just in-frame clones and leaves some out. This table holds about 120,000 clones, 74% found once. Comments on this clone: Its target is not known.

The chain couples TRBV5-4 to TRBJ2-7, with 11 nucleotides matching TRBD1. The receptor was isolated from a man aged 35 to 55 in good health and CMV-seropositive. Sequences were obtained from PBMCs. CDR3 protein: CASSLGTGGSYEQYF. DNA for the CDR3: TGTGCCAGCAGCCTAGGGACAGGGGGAAGCTACGAGCAGTACTTC. The full variable domain, its missing parts supplied by reference TRBV5-4 and TRBJ2-7, is ETGVTQSPTHLIKTRGQQVTLRCSSQSGHNTVSWYQQALGQGPQFIFQYYREEENGRGNFPPRFSGLQFPNYSSELNVNALELDDSALYLCASSLGTGGSYEQYFGPGTRLTVT.